This TCR beta chain was found in a study of early T cells in non-severe SARS-CoV-2 infection. TCRdb independently ran MiXCR on the 5' RACE reads; one entry per CDR3 protein. The profile shows fewer than 65,000 distinct CDR3 sequences, around 13% of them singletons. V lost 4 bases, J lost 4 bases, and 12 bases lay in between. Germline V gene sequence: CDR1 SQVTM, CDR2 ANQGSEA. CDR3 length: 13 amino acids. This clonotype was counted between two and nine times. The receptor's source is an adult who was a healthcare worker with PCR-confirmed SARS-CoV-2 infection or an uninfected control (not recorded which). The sample comprised whole blood. The chain joins TRBV29-1 to TRBJ2-3; D possibly matches TRBD1 or TRBD2 (6 bases each). The CDR3 loop is CSVGGALADTQYF. The CDR3 coding sequence is TGCAGCGTTGGGGGGGCCCTCGCAGATACGCAGTATTTT.